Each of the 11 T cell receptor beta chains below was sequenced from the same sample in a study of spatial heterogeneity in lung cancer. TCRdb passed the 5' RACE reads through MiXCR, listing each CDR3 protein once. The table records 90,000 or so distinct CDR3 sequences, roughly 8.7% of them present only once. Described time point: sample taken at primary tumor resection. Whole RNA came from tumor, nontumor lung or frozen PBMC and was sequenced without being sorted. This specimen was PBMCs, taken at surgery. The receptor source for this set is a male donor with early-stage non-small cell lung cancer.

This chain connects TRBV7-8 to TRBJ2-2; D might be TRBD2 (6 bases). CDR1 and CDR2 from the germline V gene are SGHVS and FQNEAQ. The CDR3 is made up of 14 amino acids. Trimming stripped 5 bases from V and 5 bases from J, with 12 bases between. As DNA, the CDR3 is TGTGCCAGCAGCCCATGGGGGGAGACCGGGGAGCTGTTTTTT. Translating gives CASSPWGETGELFF.

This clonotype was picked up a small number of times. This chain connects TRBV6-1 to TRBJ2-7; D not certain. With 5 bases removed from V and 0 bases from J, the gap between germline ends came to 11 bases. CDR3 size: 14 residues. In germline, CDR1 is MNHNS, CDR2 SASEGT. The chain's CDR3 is CASSPLGTSYEQYF. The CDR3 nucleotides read TGTGCCAGCAGTCCCCTGGGAACCTCCTACGAGCAGTACTTC.

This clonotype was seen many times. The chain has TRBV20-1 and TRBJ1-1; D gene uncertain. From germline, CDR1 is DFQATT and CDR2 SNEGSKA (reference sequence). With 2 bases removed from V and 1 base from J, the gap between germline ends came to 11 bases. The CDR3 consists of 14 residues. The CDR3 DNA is TGCAGTGCTAGACTCCTCCCCCAGAACACTGAAGCTTTCTTT. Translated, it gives CSARLLPQNTEAFF.

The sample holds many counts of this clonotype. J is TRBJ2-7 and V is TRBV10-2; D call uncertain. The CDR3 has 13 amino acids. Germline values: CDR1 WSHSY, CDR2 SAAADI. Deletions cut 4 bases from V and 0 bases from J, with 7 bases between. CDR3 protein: CASSVTVSYEQYF. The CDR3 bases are TGCGCCAGCAGTGTAACGGTCTCCTACGAGCAGTACTTC.

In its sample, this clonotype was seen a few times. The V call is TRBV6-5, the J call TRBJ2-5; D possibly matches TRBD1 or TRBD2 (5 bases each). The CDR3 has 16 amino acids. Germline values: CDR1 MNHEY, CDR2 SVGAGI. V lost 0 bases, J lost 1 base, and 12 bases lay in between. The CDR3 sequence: CASSYSLSRGQETQYF. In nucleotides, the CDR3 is TGTGCCAGCAGTTACTCGCTTTCGAGGGGCCAAGAGACCCAGTACTTC.

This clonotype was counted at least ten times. The CDR3 protein is CASSQVRLDGYTF. Here the CDR3 DNA reads TGTGCCAGCAGCCAAGTCAGACTCGATGGCTACACCTTC. This sequence joins TRBV3-1 and TRBJ1-2; D not resolved. Trimming pared 1 base from V and 6 bases from J, leaving 9 bases between. CDR1 and CDR2 from the germline V gene are LGHDT and YNNKEL (reference sequence). The CDR3 is made up of 13 amino acids.

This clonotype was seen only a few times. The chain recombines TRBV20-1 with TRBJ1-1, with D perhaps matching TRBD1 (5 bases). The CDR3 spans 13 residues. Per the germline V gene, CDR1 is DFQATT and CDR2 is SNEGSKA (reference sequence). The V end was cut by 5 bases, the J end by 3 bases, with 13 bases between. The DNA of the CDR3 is TGCAGTGCTGGTTCCCGGGGACACACTGAAGCTTTCTTT. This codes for CSAGSRGHTEAFF.

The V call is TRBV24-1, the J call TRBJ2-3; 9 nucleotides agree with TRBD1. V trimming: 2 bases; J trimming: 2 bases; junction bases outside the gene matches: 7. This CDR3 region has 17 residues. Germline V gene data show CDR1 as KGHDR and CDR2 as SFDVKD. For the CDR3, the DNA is TGTGCCACCAGTGATTCGACCGGGACAGGGATCACAGATACGCAGTATTTT. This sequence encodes CATSDSTGTGITDTQYF.

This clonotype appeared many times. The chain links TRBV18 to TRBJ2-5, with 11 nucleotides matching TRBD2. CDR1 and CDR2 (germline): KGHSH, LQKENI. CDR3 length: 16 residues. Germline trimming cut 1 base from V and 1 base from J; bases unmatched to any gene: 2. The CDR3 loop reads CASSPLLAGGQETQYF. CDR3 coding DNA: TGTGCCAGCTCACCACTGCTAGCGGGGGGCCAAGAGACCCAGTACTTC.

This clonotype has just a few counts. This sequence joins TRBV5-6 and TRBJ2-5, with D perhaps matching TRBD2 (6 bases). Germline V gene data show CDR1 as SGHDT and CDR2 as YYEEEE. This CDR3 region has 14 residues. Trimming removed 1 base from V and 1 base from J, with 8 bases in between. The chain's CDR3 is CASSLWGGQETQYF. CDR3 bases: TGTGCCAGCAGCTTGTGGGGAGGCCAAGAGACCCAGTACTTC. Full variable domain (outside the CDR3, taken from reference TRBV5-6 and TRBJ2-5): DAGVTQSPTHLIKTRGQQVTLRCSPKSGHDTVSWYQQALGQGPQFIFQYYEEEERQRGNFPDRFSGHQFPNYSSELNVNALLLGDSALYLCASSLWGGQETQYFGPGTRLLVL.

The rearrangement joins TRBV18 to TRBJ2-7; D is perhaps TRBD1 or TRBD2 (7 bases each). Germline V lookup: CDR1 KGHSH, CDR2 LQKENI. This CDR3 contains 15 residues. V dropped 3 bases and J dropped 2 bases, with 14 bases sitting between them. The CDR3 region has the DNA TGTGCCAGCTCACCGAGTCAGGGGGGGACCTACGAGCAGTACTTC. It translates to CASSPSQGGTYEQYF. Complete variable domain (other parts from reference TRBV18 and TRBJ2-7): NAGVMQNPRHLVRRRGQEARLRCSPMKGHSHVYWYRQLPEEGLKFMVYLQKENIIDESGMPKERFSAEFPKEGPSILRIQQVVRGDSAAYFCASSPSQGGTYEQYFGPGTRLTVT.